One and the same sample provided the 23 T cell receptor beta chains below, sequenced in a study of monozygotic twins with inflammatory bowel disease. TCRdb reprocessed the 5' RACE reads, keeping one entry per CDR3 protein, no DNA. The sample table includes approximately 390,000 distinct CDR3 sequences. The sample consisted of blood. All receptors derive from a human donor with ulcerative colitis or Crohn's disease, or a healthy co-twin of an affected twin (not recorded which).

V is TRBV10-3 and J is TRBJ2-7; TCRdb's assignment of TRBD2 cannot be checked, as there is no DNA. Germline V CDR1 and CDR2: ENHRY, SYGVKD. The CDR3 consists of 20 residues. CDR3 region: CAISAAPGTSGVRSSYEQYF.

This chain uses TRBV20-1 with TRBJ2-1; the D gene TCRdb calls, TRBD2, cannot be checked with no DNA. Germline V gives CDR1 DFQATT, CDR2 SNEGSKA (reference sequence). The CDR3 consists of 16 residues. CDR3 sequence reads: CSARDPAGVSYNEQFF.

CDR3 residues: CASSIASHTEAFF. This rearrangement joins TRBV19 to TRBJ1-1; the TCRdb call, TRBD1, lacks DNA for checking. The germline V gene has CDR1 LNHDA and CDR2 SQIVND (reference sequence). CDR3 length equals 13 residues.

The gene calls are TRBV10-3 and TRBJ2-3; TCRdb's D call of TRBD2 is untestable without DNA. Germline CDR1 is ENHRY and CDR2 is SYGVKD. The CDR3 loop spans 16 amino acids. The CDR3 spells CAISPAFSGLSDTQYF.

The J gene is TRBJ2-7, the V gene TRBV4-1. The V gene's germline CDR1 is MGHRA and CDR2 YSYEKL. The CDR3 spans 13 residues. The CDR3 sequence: CASSQDWGYEQYF.

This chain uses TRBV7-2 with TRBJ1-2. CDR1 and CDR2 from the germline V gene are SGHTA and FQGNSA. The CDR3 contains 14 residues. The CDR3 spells CASSLVEGGYGYTF.

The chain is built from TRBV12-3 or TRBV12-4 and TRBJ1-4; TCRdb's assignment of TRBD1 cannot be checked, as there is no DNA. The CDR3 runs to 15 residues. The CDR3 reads CASKVGEGAGEKLFF.

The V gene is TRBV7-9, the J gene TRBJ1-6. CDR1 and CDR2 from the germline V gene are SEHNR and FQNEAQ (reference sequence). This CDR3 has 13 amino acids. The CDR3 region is CASRDIVGSPLHF.

The CDR3 loop is CASCTAGVRNEQFF. This chain connects TRBV28 to TRBJ2-1. The CDR3 is 14 residues long. Germline CDR1 MDHEN, CDR2 SYDVKM.

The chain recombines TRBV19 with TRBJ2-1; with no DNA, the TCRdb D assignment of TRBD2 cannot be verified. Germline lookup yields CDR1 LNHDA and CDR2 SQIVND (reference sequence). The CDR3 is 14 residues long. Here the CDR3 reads CASRGLAEANEQFF.

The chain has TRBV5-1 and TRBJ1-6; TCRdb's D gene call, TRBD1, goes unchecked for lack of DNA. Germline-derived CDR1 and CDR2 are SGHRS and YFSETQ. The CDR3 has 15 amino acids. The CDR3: CASSFTGEHNSPLHF.

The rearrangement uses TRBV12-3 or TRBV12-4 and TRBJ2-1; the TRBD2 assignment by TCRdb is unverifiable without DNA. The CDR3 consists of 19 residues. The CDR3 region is CASRRAGGASSLSYNEQFF.

CDR3 loop: CASSHSLAGVGNEQFF. The chain employs TRBV18 and TRBJ2-1; TCRdb's D call of TRBD2 is untestable without DNA. The germline CDR1 and CDR2 sequences are KGHSH and LQKENI. The CDR3 runs 16 residues.

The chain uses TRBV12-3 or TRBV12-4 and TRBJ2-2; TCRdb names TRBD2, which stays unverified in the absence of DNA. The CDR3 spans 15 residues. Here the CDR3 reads CASSSQGPVTGELFF.

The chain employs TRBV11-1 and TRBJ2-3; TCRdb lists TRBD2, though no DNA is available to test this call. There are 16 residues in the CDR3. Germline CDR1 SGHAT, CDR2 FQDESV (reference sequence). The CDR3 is CASSSVTSGSTDTQYF.

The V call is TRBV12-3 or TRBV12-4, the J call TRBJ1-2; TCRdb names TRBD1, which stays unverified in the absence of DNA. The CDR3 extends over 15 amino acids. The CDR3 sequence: CASSSRGSPNYGYTF.

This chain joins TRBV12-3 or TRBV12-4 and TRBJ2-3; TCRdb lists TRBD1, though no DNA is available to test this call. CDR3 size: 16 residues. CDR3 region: CASSLGQPTSTDTQYF.

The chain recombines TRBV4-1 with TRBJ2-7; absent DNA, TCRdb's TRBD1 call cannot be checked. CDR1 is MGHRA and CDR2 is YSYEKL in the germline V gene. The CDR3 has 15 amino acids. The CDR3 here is CASRPGTSNSYEQYF.

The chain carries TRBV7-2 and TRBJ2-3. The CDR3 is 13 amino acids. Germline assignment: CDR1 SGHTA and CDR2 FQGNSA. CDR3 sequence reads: CASSLTSSPSQYF.

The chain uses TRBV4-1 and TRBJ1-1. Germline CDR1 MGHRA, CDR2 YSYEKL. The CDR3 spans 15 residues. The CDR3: CASSHSAMRDTEAFF.

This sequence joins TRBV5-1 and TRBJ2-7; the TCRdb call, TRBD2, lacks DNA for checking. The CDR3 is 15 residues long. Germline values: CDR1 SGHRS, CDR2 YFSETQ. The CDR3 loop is CASTHTTSGIYEQYF.

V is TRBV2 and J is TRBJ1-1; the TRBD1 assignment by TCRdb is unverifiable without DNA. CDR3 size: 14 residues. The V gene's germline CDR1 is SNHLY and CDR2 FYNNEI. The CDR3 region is CASPTGNMNTEAFF.

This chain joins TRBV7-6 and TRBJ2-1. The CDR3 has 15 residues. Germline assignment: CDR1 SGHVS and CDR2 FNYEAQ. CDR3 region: CASSLEVTSYNEQFF.